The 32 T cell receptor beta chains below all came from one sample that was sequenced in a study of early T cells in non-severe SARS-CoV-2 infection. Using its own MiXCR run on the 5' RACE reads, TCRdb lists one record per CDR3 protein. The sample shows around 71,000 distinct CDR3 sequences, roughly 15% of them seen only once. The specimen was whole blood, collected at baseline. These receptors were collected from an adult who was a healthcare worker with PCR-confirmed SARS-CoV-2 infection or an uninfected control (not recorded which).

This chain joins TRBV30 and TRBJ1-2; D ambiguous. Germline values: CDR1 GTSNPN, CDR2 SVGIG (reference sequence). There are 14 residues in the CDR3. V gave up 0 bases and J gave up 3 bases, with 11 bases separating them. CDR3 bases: TGTGCCTGGAGTGTAGATGTTGGCTACTATGGCTACACCTTC. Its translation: CAWSVDVGYYGYTF.

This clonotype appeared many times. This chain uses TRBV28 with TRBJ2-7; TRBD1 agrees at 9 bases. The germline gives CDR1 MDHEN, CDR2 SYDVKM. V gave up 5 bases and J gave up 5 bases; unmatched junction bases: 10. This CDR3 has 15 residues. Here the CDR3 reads CASSPTTGGSNEQYF. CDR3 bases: TGTGCCAGCAGTCCCACGACAGGGGGTTCCAACGAGCAGTACTTC.

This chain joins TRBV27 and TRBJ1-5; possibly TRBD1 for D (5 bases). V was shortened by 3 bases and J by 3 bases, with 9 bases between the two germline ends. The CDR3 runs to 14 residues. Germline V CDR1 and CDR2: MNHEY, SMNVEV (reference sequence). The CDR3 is CASSLEGYNQPQHF. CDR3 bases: TGTGCCAGCAGTTTGGAGGGGTACAATCAGCCCCAGCATTTT.

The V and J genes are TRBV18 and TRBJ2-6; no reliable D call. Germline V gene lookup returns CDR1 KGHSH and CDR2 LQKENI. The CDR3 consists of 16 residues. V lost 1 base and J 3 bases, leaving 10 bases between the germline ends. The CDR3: CASSPLSGRGANVLTF. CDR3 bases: TGTGCCAGCTCACCACTATCAGGTCGTGGGGCCAACGTCCTGACTTTC.

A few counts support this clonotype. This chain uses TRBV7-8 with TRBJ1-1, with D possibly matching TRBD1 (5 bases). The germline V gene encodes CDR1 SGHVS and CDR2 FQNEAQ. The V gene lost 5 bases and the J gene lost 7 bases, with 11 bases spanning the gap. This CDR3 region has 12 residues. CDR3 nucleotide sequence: TGTGCCAGCAGCACCTTCCAGGGTGAAGCTTTCTTT. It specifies CASSTFQGEAFF.

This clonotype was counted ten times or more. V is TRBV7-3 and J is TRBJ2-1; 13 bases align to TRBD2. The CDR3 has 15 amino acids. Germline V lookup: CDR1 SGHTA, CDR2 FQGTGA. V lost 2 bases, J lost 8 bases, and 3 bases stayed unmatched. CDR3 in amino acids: CASSLQGLAGDEQFF. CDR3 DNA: TGTGCCAGCAGCTTACAAGGACTAGCGGGAGATGAGCAGTTCTTC. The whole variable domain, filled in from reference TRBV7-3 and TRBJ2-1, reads GAGVSQTPSNKVTEKGKYVELRCDPISGHTALYWYRQSLGQGPEFLIYFQGTGAADDSGLPNDRFFAVRPEGSVSTLKIQRTERGDSAVYLCASSLQGLAGDEQFFGPGTRLTVL.

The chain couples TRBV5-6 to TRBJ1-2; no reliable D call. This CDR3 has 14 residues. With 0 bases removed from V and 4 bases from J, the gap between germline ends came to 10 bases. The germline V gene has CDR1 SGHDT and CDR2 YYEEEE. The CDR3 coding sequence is TGTGCCAGCAGCTTGGCACAACCGACCTATGGCTACACCTTC. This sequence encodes CASSLAQPTYGYTF.

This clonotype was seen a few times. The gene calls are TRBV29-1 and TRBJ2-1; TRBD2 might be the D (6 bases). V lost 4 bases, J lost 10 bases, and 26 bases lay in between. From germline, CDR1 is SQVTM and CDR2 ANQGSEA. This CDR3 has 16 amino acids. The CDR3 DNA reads TGCAGCGTTGGAGCTCCCACTCCTGGAGCCCGGGGGGAGCAGTTCTTC. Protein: CSVGAPTPGARGEQFF.

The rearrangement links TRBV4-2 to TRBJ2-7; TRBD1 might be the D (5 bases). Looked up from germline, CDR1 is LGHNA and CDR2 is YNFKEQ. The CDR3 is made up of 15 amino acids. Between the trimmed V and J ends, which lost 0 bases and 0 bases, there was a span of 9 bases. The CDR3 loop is CASSQDRAPSYEQYF. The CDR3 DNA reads TGTGCCAGCAGCCAAGACAGGGCGCCCTCCTACGAGCAGTACTTC.

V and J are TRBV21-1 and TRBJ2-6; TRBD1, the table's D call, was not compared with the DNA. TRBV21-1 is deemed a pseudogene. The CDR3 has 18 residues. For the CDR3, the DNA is TGTGCCAGCAGCTCGCGGGACAAACCGCACTCTGGGGCCAACGTCCTGACTTTC. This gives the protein CASSSRDKPHSGANVLTF.

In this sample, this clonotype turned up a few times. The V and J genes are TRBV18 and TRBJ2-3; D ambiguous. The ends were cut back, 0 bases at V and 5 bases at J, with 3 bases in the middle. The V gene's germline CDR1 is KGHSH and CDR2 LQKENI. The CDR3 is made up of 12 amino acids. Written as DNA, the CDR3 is TGTGCCAGCTCACCACCGGAAGATACGCAGTATTTT. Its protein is CASSPPEDTQYF.

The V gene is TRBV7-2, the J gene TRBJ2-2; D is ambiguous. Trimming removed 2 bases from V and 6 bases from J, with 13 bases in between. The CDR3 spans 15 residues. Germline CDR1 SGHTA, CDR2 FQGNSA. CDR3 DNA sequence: TGTGCCAGCAGCTTAAGGTTAATGAGCCCCGGGGAGCTGTTTTTT. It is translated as CASSLRLMSPGELFF.

CDR3 protein: CAISEGIPNTEAFF. The CDR3 DNA sequence: TGTGCCATCAGTGAGGGCATCCCGAACACTGAAGCTTTCTTT. The chain combines TRBV10-3 with TRBJ1-1; no firm D call. This CDR3 has 14 residues. Germline CDR1 reads ENHRY; CDR2 reads SYGVKD. Trimming took 2 bases from V and 1 from J, leaving 8 bases between them.

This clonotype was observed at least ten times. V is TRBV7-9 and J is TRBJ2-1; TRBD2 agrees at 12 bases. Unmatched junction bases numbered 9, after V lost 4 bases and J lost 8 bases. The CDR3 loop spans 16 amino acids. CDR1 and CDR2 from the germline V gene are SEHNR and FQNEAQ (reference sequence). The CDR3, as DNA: TGTGCCAGCAGCTCGCAGACTAGCGGGAGCGGTCATGAGCAGTTCTTC. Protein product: CASSSQTSGSGHEQFF. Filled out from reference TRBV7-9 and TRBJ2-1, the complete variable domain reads DTGVSQNPRHKITKRGQNVTFRCDPISEHNRLYWYRQTLGQGPEFLTYFQNEAQLEKSRLLSDRFSAERPKGSFSTLEIQRTEQGDSAMYLCASSSQTSGSGHEQFFGPGTRLTVL.

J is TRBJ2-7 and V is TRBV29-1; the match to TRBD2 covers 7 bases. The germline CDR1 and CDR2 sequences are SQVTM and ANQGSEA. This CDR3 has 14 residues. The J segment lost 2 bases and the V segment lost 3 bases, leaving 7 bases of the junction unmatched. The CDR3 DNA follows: TGCAGCGTTGACGTAGCGGGCGGACCCTACGAGCAGTACTTC. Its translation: CSVDVAGGPYEQYF.

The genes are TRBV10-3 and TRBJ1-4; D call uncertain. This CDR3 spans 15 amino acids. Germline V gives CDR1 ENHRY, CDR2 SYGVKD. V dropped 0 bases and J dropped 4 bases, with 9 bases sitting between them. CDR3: CAISESSRVNEKLFF. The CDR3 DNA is TGTGCCATCAGTGAGTCTAGTCGAGTTAATGAAAAACTGTTTTTT.

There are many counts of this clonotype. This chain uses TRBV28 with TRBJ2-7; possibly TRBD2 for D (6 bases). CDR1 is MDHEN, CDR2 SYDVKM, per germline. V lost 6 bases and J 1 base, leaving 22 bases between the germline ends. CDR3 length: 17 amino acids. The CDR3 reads CASSHTPGLSFSYEQYF. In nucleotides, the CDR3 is TGTGCCAGCAGCCACACTCCGGGACTTTCATTTTCCTACGAGCAGTACTTC.

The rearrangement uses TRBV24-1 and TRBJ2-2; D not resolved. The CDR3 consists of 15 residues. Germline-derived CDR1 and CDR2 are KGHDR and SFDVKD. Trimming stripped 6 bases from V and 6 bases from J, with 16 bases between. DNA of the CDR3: TGTGCCACCAGTAACCCCGAAAGTATGGCCGGGGAGCTGTTTTTT. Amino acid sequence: CATSNPESMAGELFF.

The CDR3 DNA sequence: TGTGCCAGCAGCCAACAGACTAGCTCCTACAATGAGCAGTTCTTC. This encodes CASSQQTSSYNEQFF. The chain joins TRBV14 to TRBJ2-1, with D possibly TRBD2 on 6 matching bases. Deletions cut 2 bases from V and 0 bases from J, with 8 bases between. The CDR3 length is 15 residues. The germline V gene encodes CDR1 SGHDN and CDR2 FVKESK.

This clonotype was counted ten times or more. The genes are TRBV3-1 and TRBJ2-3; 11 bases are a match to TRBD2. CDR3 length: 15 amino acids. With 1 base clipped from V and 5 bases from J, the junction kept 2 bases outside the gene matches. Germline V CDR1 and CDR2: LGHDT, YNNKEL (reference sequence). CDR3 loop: CASSQAGTSGDTQYF. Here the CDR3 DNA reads TGTGCCAGCAGCCAAGCCGGGACTAGCGGAGATACGCAGTATTTT.

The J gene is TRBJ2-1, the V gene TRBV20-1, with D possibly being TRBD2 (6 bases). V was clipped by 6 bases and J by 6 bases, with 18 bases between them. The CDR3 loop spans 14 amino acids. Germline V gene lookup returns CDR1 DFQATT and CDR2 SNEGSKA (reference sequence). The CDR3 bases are TGCAGTGCCCCCCCCCGGCTAGCGACCAATGAGCAGTTCTTC. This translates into CSAPPRLATNEQFF.

CDR3 in DNA: TGTGCCAGCAGCCCGGGACAGGGCGTTGAAGAGACCCAGTACTTC. This gives the protein CASSPGQGVEETQYF. The gene calls are TRBV28 and TRBJ2-5, with TRBD1 matching over 9 bases. Germline lookup yields CDR1 MDHEN and CDR2 SYDVKM. This CDR3 region has 15 residues. V was pared by 6 bases and J by 3 bases, with 8 bases of the junction left unmatched.

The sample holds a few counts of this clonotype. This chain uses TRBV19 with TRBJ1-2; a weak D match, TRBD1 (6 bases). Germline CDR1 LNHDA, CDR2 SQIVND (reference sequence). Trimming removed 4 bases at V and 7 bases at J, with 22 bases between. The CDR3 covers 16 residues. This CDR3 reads CASSKWNGQLLSGYTF. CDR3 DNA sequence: TGTGCCAGTAGTAAATGGAACGGACAGCTGCTGAGTGGCTACACCTTC. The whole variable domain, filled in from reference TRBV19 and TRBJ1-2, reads DGGITQSPKYLFRKEGQNVTLSCEQNLNHDAMYWYRQDPGQGLRLIYYSQIVNDFQKGDIAEGYSVSREKKESFPLTVTSAQKNPTAFYLCASSKWNGQLLSGYTFGSGTRLTVV.

As DNA, the CDR3 is TGTGCCAGCAGCCTCTCGGTGGGTGAGCAGTTCTTC. Its protein product is CASSLSVGEQFF. The chain carries TRBV7-9 and TRBJ2-1; no reliable D call. This CDR3 has 12 residues. Germline V gene data show CDR1 as SEHNR and CDR2 as FQNEAQ (reference sequence). V was trimmed by 5 bases and J by 9 bases, leaving 11 bases between them.

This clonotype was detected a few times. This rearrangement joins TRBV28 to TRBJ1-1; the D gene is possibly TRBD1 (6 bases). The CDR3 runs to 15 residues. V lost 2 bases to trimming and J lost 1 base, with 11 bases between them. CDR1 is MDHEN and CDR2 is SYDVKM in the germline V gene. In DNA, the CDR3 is TGTGCCAGCAGTTTAAGGGGCAGGGGGAACACTGAAGCTTTCTTT. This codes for CASSLRGRGNTEAFF.

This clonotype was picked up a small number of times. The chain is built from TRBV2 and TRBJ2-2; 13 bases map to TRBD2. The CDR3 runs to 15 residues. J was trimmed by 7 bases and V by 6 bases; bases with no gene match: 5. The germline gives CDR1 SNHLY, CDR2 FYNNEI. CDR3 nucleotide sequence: TGTGCCAGCAGAGGGACTAGCGGGACTGGCGGGGAGCTGTTTTTT. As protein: CASRGTSGTGGELFF.

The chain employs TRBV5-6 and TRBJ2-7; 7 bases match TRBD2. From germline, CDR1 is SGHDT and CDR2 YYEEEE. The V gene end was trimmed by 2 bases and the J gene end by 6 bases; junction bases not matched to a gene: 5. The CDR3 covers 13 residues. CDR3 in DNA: TGTGCCAGCAGCTTTGCGACGGGGGGCGAGCAGTACTTC. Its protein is CASSFATGGEQYF.

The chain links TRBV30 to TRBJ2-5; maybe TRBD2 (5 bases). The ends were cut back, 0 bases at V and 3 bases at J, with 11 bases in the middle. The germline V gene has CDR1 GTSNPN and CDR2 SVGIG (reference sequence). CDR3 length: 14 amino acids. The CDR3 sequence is CAWSVESGKETQYF. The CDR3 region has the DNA TGTGCCTGGAGTGTGGAAAGCGGAAAAGAGACCCAGTACTTC. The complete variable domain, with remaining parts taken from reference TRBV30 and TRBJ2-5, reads SQTIHQWPATLVQPVGSPLSLECTVEGTSNPNLYWYRQAAGRGLQLLFYSVGIGQISSEVPQNLSASRPQDRQFILSSKKLLLSDSGFYLCAWSVESGKETQYFGPGTRLLVL.

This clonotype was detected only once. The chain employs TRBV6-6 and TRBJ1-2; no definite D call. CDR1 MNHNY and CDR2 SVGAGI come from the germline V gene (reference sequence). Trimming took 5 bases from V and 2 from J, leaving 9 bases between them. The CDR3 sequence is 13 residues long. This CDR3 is CASSAGLNYGYTF. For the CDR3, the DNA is TGTGCCAGCAGTGCGGGCCTCAACTATGGCTACACCTTC.

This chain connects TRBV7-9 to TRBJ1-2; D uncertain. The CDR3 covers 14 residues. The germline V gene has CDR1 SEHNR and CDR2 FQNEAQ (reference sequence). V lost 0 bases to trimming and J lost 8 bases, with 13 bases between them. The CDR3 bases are TGTGCCAGCAGCTTAGCTGGCAAGGGCCCCGGCTACACCTTC. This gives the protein CASSLAGKGPGYTF.

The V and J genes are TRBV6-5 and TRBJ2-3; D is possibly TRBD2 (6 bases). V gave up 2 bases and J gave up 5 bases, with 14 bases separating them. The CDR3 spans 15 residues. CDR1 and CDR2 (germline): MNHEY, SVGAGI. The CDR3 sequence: CASSYGGAQIDTQYF. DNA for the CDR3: TGTGCCAGCAGTTACGGAGGGGCGCAGATAGATACGCAGTATTTT.

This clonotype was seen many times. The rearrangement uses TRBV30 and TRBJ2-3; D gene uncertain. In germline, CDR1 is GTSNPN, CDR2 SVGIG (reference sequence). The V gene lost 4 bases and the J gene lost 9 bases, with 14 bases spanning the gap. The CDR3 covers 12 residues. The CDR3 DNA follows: TGTGCCTGGAAGGGTGTGGCGCCGACGCAGTATTTT. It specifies CAWKGVAPTQYF.